This TCR beta chain comes out of a study of human T cells and chemical hapten exposure. CDR1 is MNHEY and CDR2 is SVGEGT in the germline V gene. Trimming removed 9 bases at V and 0 bases at J, with 9 bases between. The CDR3 is 13 residues long. TCRdb reprocessed the RACE reads via MiXCR and lists one record per CDR3 protein. The sample yields 65,000 to 85,000 distinct CDR3 sequences, approximately 10% seen once. Sample time point: patch test 1, 2 weeks after DPC sensitization. Treatment reported: therapeutic diphenylcyclopropenone sensitization with weekly scalp DPC. This receptor was obtained from a woman in her sixties or seventies with alopecia areata. Some clones in this sample may be carry-over from other donors' samples. The chain couples TRBV6-2 or TRBV6-3 to TRBJ1-5; D remains unclear. The material sequenced was whole blood, taken in connection with sensitization to the hapten diphenylcyclopropenone (DPC). CDR3 sequence: CASEKDSNQPQHF. CDR3 DNA: TGTGCCAGTGAAAAGGATAGCAATCAGCCCCAGCATTTT.